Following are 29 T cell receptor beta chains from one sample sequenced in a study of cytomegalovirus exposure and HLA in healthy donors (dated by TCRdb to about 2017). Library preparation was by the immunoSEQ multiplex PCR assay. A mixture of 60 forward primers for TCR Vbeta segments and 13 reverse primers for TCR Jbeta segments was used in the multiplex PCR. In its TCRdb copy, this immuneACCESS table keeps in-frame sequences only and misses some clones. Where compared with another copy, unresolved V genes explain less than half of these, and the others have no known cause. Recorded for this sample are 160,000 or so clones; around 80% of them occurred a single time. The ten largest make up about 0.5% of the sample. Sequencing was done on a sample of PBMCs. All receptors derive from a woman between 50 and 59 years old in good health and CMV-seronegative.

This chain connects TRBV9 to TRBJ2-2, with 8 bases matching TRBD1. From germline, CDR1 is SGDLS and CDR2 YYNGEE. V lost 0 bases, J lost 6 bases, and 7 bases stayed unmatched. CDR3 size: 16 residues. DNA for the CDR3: TGTGCCAGCAGCGTAGCAGGGGCAGGGGGCTCCGGGGAGCTGTTTTTT. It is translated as CASSVAGAGGSGELFF.

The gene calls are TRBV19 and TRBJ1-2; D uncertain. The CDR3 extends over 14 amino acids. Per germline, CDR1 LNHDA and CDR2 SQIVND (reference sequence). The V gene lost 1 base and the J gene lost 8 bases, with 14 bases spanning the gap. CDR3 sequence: CASSIGEGSQGYTF. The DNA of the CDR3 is TGTGCCAGTAGTATAGGAGAAGGGAGCCAAGGCTACACCTTC.

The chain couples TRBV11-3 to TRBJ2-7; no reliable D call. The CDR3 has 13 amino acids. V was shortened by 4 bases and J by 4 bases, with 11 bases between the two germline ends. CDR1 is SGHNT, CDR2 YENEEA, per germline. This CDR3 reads CASSYPGEYEQYF. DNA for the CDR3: TGTGCCAGCAGCTACCCTGGAGAGTACGAGCAGTACTTC.

The CDR3 sequence is CASSFTGYGSGETQYF. The CDR3 DNA reads TGTGCCAGCAGCTTTACAGGGTATGGGTCTGGTGAGACCCAGTACTTC. V and J are TRBV2 and TRBJ2-5; D perhaps matches TRBD1 (6 bases). Germline-derived CDR1 and CDR2 are SNHLY and FYNNEI. This CDR3 has 16 amino acids. Trimming pared 6 bases from V and 5 bases from J, leaving 22 bases between.

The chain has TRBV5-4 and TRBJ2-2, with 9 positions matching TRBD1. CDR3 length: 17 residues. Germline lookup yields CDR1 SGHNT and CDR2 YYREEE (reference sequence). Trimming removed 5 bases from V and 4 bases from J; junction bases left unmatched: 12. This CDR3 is CASSRVQGARGTGELFF. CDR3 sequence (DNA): TGTGCCAGCAGTCGAGTACAGGGGGCGCGCGGCACCGGGGAGCTGTTTTTT.

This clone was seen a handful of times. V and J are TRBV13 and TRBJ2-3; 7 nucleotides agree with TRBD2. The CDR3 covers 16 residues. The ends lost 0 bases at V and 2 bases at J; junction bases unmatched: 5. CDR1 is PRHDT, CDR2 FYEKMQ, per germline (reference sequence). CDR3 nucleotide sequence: TGTGCCAGCAGCTTAGGTAGCGGGTTGAACACAGATACGCAGTATTTT. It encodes CASSLGSGLNTDTQYF.

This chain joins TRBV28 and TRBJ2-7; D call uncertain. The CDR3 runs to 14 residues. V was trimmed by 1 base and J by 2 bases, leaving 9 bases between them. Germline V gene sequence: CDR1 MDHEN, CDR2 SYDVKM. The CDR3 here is CASSLSGRTYEQYF. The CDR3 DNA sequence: TGTGCCAGCAGTTTATCAGGCAGAACCTACGAGCAGTACTTC.

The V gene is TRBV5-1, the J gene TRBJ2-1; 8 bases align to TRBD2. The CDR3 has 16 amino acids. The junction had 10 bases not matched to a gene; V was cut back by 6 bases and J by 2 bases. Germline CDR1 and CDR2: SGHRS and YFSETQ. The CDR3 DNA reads TGCGCCAGCACCCTCAAAGCGGGAGTAACCTACAATGAGCAGTTCTTC. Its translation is CASTLKAGVTYNEQFF.

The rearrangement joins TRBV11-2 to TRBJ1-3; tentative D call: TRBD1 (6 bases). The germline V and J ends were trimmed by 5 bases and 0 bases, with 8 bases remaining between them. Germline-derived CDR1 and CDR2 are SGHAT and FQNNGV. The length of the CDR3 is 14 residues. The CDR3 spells CASSNRASGNTIYF. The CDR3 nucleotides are TGTGCCAGCAGCAACAGGGCCTCTGGAAACACCATATATTTT.

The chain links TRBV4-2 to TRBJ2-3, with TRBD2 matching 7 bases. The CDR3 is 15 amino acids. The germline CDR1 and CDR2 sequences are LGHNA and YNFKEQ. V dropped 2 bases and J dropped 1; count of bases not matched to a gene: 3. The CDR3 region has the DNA TGTGCCAGCAGCCAACCTGGGAGGGGCACAGATACGCAGTATTTT. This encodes CASSQPGRGTDTQYF.

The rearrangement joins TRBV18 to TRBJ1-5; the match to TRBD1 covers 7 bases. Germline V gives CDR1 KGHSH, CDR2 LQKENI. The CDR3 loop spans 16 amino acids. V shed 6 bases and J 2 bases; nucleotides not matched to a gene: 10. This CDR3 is CASSTQGGTRNQPQHF. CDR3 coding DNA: TGTGCCAGCTCGACTCAGGGGGGCACCCGCAATCAGCCCCAGCATTTT.

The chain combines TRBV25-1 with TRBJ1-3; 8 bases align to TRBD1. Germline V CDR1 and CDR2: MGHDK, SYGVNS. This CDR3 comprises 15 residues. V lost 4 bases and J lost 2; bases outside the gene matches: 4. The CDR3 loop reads CASSVQGATGNTIYF. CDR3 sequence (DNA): TGTGCCAGCAGTGTTCAGGGGGCGACTGGAAACACCATATATTTT.

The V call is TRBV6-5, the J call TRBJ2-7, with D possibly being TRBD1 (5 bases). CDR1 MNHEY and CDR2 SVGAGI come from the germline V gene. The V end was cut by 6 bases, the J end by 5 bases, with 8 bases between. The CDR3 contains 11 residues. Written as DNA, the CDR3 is TGTGCCAGCAGCAGCAGGGACGAGCAGTACTTC. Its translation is CASSSRDEQYF.

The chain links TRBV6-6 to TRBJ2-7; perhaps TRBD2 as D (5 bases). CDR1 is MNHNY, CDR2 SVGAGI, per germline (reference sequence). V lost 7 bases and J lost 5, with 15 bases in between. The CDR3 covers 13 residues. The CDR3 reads CASNTGRVDEQYF. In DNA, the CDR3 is TGTGCCAGCAATACTGGGCGGGTGGACGAGCAGTACTTC.

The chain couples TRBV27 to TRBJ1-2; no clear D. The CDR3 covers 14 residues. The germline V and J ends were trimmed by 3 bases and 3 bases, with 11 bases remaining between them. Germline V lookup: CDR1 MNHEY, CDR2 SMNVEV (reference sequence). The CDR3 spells CASSFAFPDYGYTF. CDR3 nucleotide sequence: TGTGCCAGCAGTTTTGCCTTCCCAGACTATGGCTACACCTTC.

The CDR3 reads CASAWDREYEQYF. In nucleotides, the CDR3 is TGTGCCAGTGCTTGGGACAGAGAGTACGAGCAGTACTTC. The V gene is TRBV6-5, the J gene TRBJ2-7; 7 bases align to TRBD1. CDR3 length: 13 amino acids. The germline CDR1 and CDR2 sequences are MNHEY and SVGAGI. Unmatched junction bases numbered 9, after V lost 9 bases and J lost 4 bases.

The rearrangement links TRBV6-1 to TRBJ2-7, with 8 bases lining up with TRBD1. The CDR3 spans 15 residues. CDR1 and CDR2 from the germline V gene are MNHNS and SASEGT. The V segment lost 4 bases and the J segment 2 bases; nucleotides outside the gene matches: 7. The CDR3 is CASSVEGQAAYEQYF. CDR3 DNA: TGTGCCAGCAGTGTGGAGGGACAGGCCGCCTACGAGCAGTACTTC.

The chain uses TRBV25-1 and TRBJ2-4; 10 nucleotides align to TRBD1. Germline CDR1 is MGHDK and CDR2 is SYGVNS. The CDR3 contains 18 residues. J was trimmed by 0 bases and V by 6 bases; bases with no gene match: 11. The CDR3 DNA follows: TGTGCCAGCAGCGCCGGGACAGGGGTTCCTATAGCCAAAAACATTCAGTACTTC. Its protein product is CASSAGTGVPIAKNIQYF.

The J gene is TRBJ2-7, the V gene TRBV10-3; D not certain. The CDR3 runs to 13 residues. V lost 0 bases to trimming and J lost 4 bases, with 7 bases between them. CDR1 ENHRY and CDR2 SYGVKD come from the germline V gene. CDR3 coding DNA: TGTGCCATCAGTGAGTCAGTGAGATACGAGCAGTACTTC. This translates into CAISESVRYEQYF.

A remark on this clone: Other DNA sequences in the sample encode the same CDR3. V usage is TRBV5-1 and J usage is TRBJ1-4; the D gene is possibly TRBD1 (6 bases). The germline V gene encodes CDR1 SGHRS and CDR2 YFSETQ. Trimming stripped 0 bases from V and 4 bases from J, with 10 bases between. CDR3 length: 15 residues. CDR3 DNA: TGCGCCAGCAGCTTGGGAGGACAGAGTAATGAAAAACTGTTTTTT. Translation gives CASSLGGQSNEKLFF.

DNA for the CDR3: TGTGCCAGCAGCCAAGATTTGGGGGGAACAGATACGCAGTATTTT. This codes for CASSQDLGGTDTQYF. The V and J genes are TRBV14 and TRBJ2-3, with D possibly being TRBD2 (6 bases). Germline CDR1 SGHDN, CDR2 FVKESK. This CDR3 spans 15 amino acids. V lost 0 bases and J 3 bases, leaving 10 bases between the germline ends.

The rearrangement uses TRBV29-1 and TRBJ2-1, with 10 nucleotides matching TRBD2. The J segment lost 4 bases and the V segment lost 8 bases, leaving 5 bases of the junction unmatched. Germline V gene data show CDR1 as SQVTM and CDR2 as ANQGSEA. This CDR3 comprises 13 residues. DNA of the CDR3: TGCAGCTACCCTAGCGGGAGATACAATGAGCAGTTCTTC. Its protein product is CSYPSGRYNEQFF.

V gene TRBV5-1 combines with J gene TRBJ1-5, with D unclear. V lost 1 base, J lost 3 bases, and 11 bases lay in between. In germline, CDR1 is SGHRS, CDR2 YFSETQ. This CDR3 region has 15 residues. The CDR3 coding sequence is TGCGCCAGCAGCTTGCTGGGCATGAACAATCAGCCCCAGCATTTT. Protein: CASSLLGMNNQPQHF.

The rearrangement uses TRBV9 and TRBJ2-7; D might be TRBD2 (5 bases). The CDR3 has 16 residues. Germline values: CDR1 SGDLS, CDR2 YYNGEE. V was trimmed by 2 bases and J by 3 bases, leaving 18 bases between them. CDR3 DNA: TGTGCCAGCAGCGTGAGGGAATTGGCAAATTACTACGAGCAGTACTTC. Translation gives CASSVRELANYYEQYF.

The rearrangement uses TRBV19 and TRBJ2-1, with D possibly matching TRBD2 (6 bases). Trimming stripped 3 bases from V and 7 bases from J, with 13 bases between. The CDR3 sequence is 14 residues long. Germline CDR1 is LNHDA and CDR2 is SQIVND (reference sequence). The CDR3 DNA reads TGTGCCAGTAGTATGGCCGGGGGTCGGAATGAGCAGTTCTTC. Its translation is CASSMAGGRNEQFF. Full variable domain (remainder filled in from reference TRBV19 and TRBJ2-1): DGGITQSPKYLFRKEGQNVTLSCEQNLNHDAMYWYRQDPGQGLRLIYYSQIVNDFQKGDIAEGYSVSREKKESFPLTVTSAQKNPTAFYLCASSMAGGRNEQFFGPGTRLTVL.

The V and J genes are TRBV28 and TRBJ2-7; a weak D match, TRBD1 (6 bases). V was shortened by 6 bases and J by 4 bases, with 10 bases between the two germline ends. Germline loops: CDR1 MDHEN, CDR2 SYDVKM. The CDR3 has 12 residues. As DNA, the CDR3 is TGTGCCAGCAGGGTACAGGGTTACGAGCAGTACTTC. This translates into CASRVQGYEQYF.

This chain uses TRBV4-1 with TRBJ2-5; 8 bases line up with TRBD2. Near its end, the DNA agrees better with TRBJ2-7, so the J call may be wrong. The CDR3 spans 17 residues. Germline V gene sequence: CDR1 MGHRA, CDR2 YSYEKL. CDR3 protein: CASSQEPGTRGSYEQYF. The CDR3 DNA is TGCGCCAGCAGCCAAGAACCCGGGACTAGGGGGTCCTACGAGCAGTACTTC.

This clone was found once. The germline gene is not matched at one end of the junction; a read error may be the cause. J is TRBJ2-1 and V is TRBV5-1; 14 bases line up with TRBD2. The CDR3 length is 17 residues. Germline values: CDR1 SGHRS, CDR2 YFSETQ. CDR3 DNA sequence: TGCGCCAGCAGCTTAGCCCCCCAATCCGGGACTAGCGGGAGTCTACTCTTC. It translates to CASSLAPQSGTSGSLLF.

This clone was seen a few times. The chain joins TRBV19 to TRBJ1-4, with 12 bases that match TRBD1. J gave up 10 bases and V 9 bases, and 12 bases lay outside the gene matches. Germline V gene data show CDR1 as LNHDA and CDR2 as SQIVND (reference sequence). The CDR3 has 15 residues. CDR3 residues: CASQKTGTGGGKLFF. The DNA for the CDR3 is TGTGCCAGCCAAAAAACCGGGACAGGGGGCGGAAAACTGTTTTTT.